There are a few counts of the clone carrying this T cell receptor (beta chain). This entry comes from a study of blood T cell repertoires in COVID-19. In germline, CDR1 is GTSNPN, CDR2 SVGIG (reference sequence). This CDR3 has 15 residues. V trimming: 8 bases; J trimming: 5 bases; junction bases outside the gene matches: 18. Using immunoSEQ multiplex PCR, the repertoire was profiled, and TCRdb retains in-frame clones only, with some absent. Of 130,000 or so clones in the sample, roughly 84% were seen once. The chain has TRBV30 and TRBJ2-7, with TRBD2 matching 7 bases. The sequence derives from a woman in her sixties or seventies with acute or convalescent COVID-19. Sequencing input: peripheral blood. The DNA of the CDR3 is TGTGCCCTGAGGACTATGGGAGGGGCTATGGACGAGCAGTACTTC. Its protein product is CALRTMGGAMDEQYF.